The 26 T cell receptor beta chains reported below all come from one sample, sequenced in a study of blood T cell repertoires in COVID-19. Here immunoSEQ multiplex PCR was the method, and the copy in TCRdb shows in-frame clones only, minus some. The sample has over 130,000 clones, around 90% seen once. The specimen was peripheral blood. The receptors derive from a human donor in a cohort sampled during active COVID-19.

CDR3: CSASTGTGVPNEQFF. The CDR3 coding sequence is TGCAGTGCTAGTACCGGGACAGGGGTTCCCAATGAGCAGTTCTTC. V usage is TRBV20-1 and J usage is TRBJ2-1, with TRBD1 matching 10 bases. Trimming removed 3 bases from V and 6 bases from J; junction bases left unmatched: 8. Germline CDR1 reads DFQATT; CDR2 reads SNEGSKA (reference sequence). This CDR3 comprises 15 residues.

The chain has TRBV6-5 and TRBJ2-2; no firm D call. Trimming removed 8 bases at V and 1 base at J, with 11 bases between. The CDR3 is made up of 14 amino acids. CDR1 is MNHEY, CDR2 SVGAGI, per germline. The DNA of the CDR3 is TGTGCCAGCCGCGCTAAGCGGAACACCGGGGAGCTGTTTTTT. Protein product: CASRAKRNTGELFF.

This chain uses TRBV4-1 with TRBJ1-2; a weak D match, TRBD1 (5 bases). The germline V gene encodes CDR1 MGHRA and CDR2 YSYEKL. The CDR3 is made up of 19 amino acids. Trimming left V 0 bases short and J 2 bases short, with 22 bases between. CDR3 sequence: CASSQDGEGWRRGNYGYTF. The CDR3 nucleotides read TGCGCCAGCAGCCAAGATGGAGAAGGATGGAGAAGGGGCAACTATGGCTACACCTTC.

This clone was seen only a few times. The genes are TRBV28 and TRBJ1-3; D gene unclear. Germline V gene data show CDR1 as MDHEN and CDR2 as SYDVKM. V was trimmed by 5 bases and J by 4 bases, leaving 12 bases between them. The CDR3 contains 14 residues. CDR3 sequence: CASSPQGRGNTIYF. CDR3 DNA sequence: TGTGCCAGCAGTCCTCAAGGGAGAGGAAACACCATATATTTT.

The chain carries TRBV5-6 and TRBJ2-1, with TRBD1 identical over 11 bases. CDR1 and CDR2 (germline): SGHDT, YYEEEE. The J segment lost 0 bases and the V segment lost 6 bases, leaving 8 bases of the junction unmatched. The CDR3 is 17 residues long. CDR3 in DNA: TGTGCCAGCAACCTGTACGGGACAGGGGGCTCCTACAATGAGCAGTTCTTC. Translating it yields CASNLYGTGGSYNEQFF.

The genes are TRBV6-6 and TRBJ2-3, with 11 positions matching TRBD2. This CDR3 spans 16 amino acids. From germline, CDR1 is MNHNY and CDR2 SVGAGI (reference sequence). V lost 7 bases to trimming and J lost 2 bases; unmatched junction nucleotides: 8. CDR3 DNA: TGTGCCAGCACTGGGCTAGCGGGGGGACTCACAGATACGCAGTATTTT. This encodes CASTGLAGGLTDTQYF.

The V gene is TRBV5-1, the J gene TRBJ2-6, with 15 bases lining up with TRBD2. Germline V gives CDR1 SGHRS, CDR2 YFSETQ. After removal of 5 bases from V and 2 bases from J, the junction contained 11 bases not matched to a gene. The CDR3 extends over 20 amino acids. In DNA, the CDR3 is TGCGCCAGCAGTCTGGAGGGGACTAGCGGGAGGATGGCTGGGGCCAACGTCCTGACTTTC. It specifies CASSLEGTSGRMAGANVLTF.

The genes are TRBV4-1 and TRBJ1-4; 11 nucleotides match TRBD1. This CDR3 has 16 amino acids. V lost 4 bases, J lost 8 bases, and 9 bases stayed unmatched. Germline loops: CDR1 MGHRA, CDR2 YSYEKL. The DNA of the CDR3 is TGCGCCAGCAGCCCCCCTTGGGGACAGGGGGACGAAAAACTGTTTTTT. This gives the protein CASSPPWGQGDEKLFF.

CDR3 coding DNA: TGTGCCAGCTCACCCCCGGGACTAGCGGCCTACGAGCAGTACTTC. This translates into CASSPPGLAAYEQYF. V and J are TRBV18 and TRBJ2-7; 11 positions agree with TRBD2. Trimming cost V 3 bases and J 2 bases; bases outside gene matches: 3. CDR1 is KGHSH and CDR2 is LQKENI in the germline V gene. The CDR3 is 15 amino acids. The variable domain in full, completed from reference TRBV18 and TRBJ2-7, reads NAGVMQNPRHLVRRRGQEARLRCSPMKGHSHVYWYRQLPEEGLKFMVYLQKENIIDESGMPKERFSAEFPKEGPSILRIQQVVRGDSAAYFCASSPPGLAAYEQYFGPGTRLTVT.

Note on this clone: Compared with germline, one end of the junction differs, possibly owing to a read error. Other DNA sequences from this sample encode an identical CDR3 as well. The chain recombines TRBV4-1 with TRBJ1-6; 8 positions agree with TRBD1. This CDR3 is 16 amino acids long. Germline CDR1 MGHRA, CDR2 YSYEKL. The chain's CDR3 is CASSPRTGLDNSPLHF. The CDR3 DNA reads TGTGCCAGCAGCCCCAGGACAGGGCTGGATAATTCACCCCTCCACTTT.

This rearrangement joins TRBV25-1 to TRBJ2-5; 14 bases map to TRBD2. This CDR3 region has 16 residues. The germline V gene encodes CDR1 MGHDK and CDR2 SYGVNS. V shed 4 bases and J 4 bases; nucleotides not matched to a gene: 5. The CDR3 DNA follows: TGTGCCAGCAGTGGTAGACTAGCGGGAGGGTCAGAGACCCAGTACTTC. It specifies CASSGRLAGGSETQYF.

The V call is TRBV6-2 or TRBV6-3, the J call TRBJ2-5, with 16 bases fitting TRBD2. V lost 2 bases, J lost 6 bases, and 9 bases stayed unmatched. CDR1 is MNHEY and CDR2 is SVGEGT in the germline V gene. This CDR3 contains 18 residues. The CDR3 DNA reads TGTGCCAGCAGTTACAGGGGACTAGCGGGAGGGCCGCGGAAGACCCAGTACTTC. Amino acids: CASSYRGLAGGPRKTQYF.

The rearrangement joins TRBV6-2 or TRBV6-3 to TRBJ2-5, with D unresolved. V was pared by 4 bases and J by 3 bases, with 18 bases between. CDR3 length: 16 residues. In germline, CDR1 is MNHEY, CDR2 SVGEGT. CDR3 amino acids: CASSWNSRNPEETQYF. The CDR3 DNA follows: TGTGCCAGCAGTTGGAACTCGCGGAATCCTGAAGAGACCCAGTACTTC.

The chain links TRBV5-6 to TRBJ1-3; D is possibly TRBD1 (6 bases). In germline, CDR1 is SGHDT, CDR2 YYEEEE. CDR3 length equals 15 residues. V shed 0 bases and J shed 1 base, with 8 bases lying between them. DNA of the CDR3: TGTGCCAGCAGCTTGGTTACAGGGTCTGGAAACACCATATATTTT. The encoded protein is CASSLVTGSGNTIYF.

This sequence joins TRBV2 and TRBJ1-4; D is possibly TRBD1 (5 bases). CDR3 size: 15 residues. Germline V CDR1 and CDR2: SNHLY, FYNNEI. V gave up 0 bases and J gave up 5 bases, with 10 bases separating them. CDR3 in amino acids: CASSEAVQANEKLFF. CDR3 sequence (DNA): TGTGCCAGCAGTGAAGCGGTACAGGCAAATGAAAAACTGTTTTTT.

Turning to this clone: Sequence at one end of the junction differs from germline and may be a read error. The chain is built from TRBV7-9 and TRBJ2-7, with 8 bases identical to TRBD2. The V gene's germline CDR1 is SEHNR and CDR2 FQNEAQ (reference sequence). This CDR3 contains 12 residues. The DNA of the CDR3 is TGTGCCAGCAGCTTAGGCTCCGGGGGGGCAAACTTC. Translated: CASSLGSGGANF.

V usage is TRBV6-1 and J usage is TRBJ2-7; TRBD2 matches at 13 bases. CDR1 is MNHNS and CDR2 is SASEGT in the germline V gene. This CDR3 is 15 amino acids long. J was trimmed by 4 bases and V by 3 bases; bases with no gene match: 3. Written as DNA, the CDR3 is TGTGCCAGCAGTGACGGACTAGCGGGGGTGTACGAGCAGTACTTC. Its protein is CASSDGLAGVYEQYF.

This clone was counted between two and nine times. This chain uses TRBV18 with TRBJ1-5, with TRBD1 matching over 7 bases. Germline trimming cut 3 bases from V and 8 bases from J; bases unmatched to any gene: 7. The CDR3 extends over 14 amino acids. Germline CDR1 reads KGHSH; CDR2 reads LQKENI. The CDR3 nucleotides read TGTGCCAGCTCACCGTCACAGGGGACGGAGCCCCAGCATTTT. This translates into CASSPSQGTEPQHF.

This rearrangement joins TRBV28 to TRBJ1-6, with D perhaps matching TRBD1 (6 bases). Germline V lookup: CDR1 MDHEN, CDR2 SYDVKM. The CDR3 consists of 14 residues. V gave up 6 bases and J gave up 8 bases, with 14 bases separating them. CDR3 sequence (DNA): TGTGCCAGCAGGGCAACAGGGAGGGATTCACCCCTCCACTTT. This codes for CASRATGRDSPLHF.

The chain couples TRBV5-1 to TRBJ2-3; D might be TRBD2 (6 bases). The CDR3 is made up of 14 amino acids. Germline CDR1 SGHRS, CDR2 YFSETQ. V lost 8 bases, J lost 4 bases, and 17 bases lay in between. CDR3 nucleotides: TGCGCCAGTCGCGACGGGGGTGACGCAGATACGCAGTATTTT. Amino acids: CASRDGGDADTQYF.

The chain couples TRBV28 to TRBJ2-7; 7 bases line up with TRBD1. The CDR3 length is 17 residues. The junction had 10 bases not matched to a gene; V was cut back by 2 bases and J by 0 bases. Looked up from germline, CDR1 is MDHEN and CDR2 is SYDVKM. DNA for the CDR3: TGTGCCAGCAGTTTAAAGTTCGCAGGGGGTGCCTCCTACGAGCAGTACTTC. As protein: CASSLKFAGGASYEQYF.

The J gene is TRBJ2-7, the V gene TRBV3-1 (or the pseudogene TRBV3-2), with a possible D match to TRBD2 (7 bases). Trimming removed 0 bases at V and 7 bases at J, with 19 bases between. CDR3 length: 16 residues. Germline V gives CDR1 LGHDT, CDR2 YNNKEL (reference sequence). The DNA of the CDR3 is TGTGCCAGCAGCCAAGACGGATCATTAAAGGGGGGGGAGCAGTACTTC. Protein: CASSQDGSLKGGEQYF.

The CDR3 DNA is TGTGCCAGCTCCCCAGACGTGGCGGGTAATGAAAAACTGTTTTTT. Translated, it gives CASSPDVAGNEKLFF. This rearrangement joins TRBV18 to TRBJ1-4, with unresolved D. CDR1 and CDR2 (germline): KGHSH, LQKENI. Trimming stripped 6 bases from V and 4 bases from J, with 15 bases between. CDR3 length: 15 amino acids.

The chain employs TRBV5-1 and TRBJ1-2; D possibly corresponds to TRBD1 (6 bases). The V end was cut by 0 bases, the J end by 8 bases, with 14 bases between. Germline values: CDR1 SGHRS, CDR2 YFSETQ. There are 14 residues in the CDR3. This CDR3 is CASSLGRGESGYTF. As DNA, the CDR3 is TGCGCCAGCAGCTTGGGCAGGGGCGAATCGGGCTACACCTTC.

V gene TRBV2 combines with J gene TRBJ1-3; D gene unclear. Germline CDR1 reads SNHLY; CDR2 reads FYNNEI. The V end was cut by 4 bases, the J end by 2 bases, with 9 bases between. The CDR3 runs 14 residues. This CDR3 is CASSGTFAGNTIYF. The CDR3 coding sequence is TGTGCCAGCAGTGGGACTTTTGCTGGAAACACCATATATTTT.

This clone showed up just a few times. The chain uses TRBV18 and TRBJ2-2; TRBD2 matches at 10 bases. Trimming cost V 4 bases and J 1 base; bases outside gene matches: 0. The CDR3 spans 15 residues. Germline V gene lookup returns CDR1 KGHSH and CDR2 LQKENI. The chain's CDR3 is CASSRTSGNTGELFF. The DNA for the CDR3 is TGTGCCAGCTCACGGACTAGCGGGAACACCGGGGAGCTGTTTTTT. The complete variable domain, with remaining parts taken from reference TRBV18 and TRBJ2-2, reads NAGVMQNPRHLVRRRGQEARLRCSPMKGHSHVYWYRQLPEEGLKFMVYLQKENIIDESGMPKERFSAEFPKEGPSILRIQQVVRGDSAAYFCASSRTSGNTGELFFGEGSRLTVL.